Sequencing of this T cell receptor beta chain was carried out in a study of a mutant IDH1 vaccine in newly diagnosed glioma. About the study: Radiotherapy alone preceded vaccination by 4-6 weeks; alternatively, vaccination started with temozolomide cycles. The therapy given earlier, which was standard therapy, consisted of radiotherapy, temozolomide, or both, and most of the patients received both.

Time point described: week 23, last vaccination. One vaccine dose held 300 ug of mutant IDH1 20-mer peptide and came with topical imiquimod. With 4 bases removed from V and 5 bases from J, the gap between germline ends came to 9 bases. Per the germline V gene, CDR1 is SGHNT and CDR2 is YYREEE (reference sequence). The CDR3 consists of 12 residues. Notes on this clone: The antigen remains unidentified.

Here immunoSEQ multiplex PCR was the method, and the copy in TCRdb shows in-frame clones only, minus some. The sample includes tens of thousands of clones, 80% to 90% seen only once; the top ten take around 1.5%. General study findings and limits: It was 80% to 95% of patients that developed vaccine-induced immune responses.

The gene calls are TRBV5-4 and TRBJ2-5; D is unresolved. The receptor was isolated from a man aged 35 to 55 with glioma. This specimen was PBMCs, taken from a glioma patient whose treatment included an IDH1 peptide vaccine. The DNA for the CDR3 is TGTGCCAGCAGCCGGGCTGGGGAGACCCAGTACTTC. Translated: CASSRAGETQYF.